Listed here are 27 T cell receptor beta chains from one sample, sequenced in a study of blood T cell repertoires in COVID-19. The table came from immunoSEQ multiplex PCR; TCRdb's copy has only in-frame clones and leaves some out. Of roughly 140,000 clones in the sample, 70% to 90% were seen once. The sequenced sample consisted of peripheral blood. The source is a woman aged 45-65 years with acute or convalescent COVID-19.

The rearrangement joins TRBV12-5 to TRBJ1-1; 9 bases align to TRBD1. Germline CDR1 is LGHNT and CDR2 is FRNRAP. Trimming at V came to 5 bases and at J to 0 bases, leaving 10 bases not matched to a gene. CDR3 length equals 17 residues. The CDR3 bases are TGTGCTAGTGGTAAATCCGGGACAGGGCTTCTGAACACTGAAGCTTTCTTT. It specifies CASGKSGTGLLNTEAFF.

The genes are TRBV19 and TRBJ1-5; 7 nucleotides match TRBD1. The V gene's germline CDR1 is LNHDA and CDR2 SQIVND (reference sequence). With 7 bases clipped from V and 6 bases from J, the junction kept 18 bases outside the gene matches. The CDR3 has 17 residues. This CDR3 is CASIEFYGTDTVQPQHF. The CDR3 nucleotides read TGTGCCAGTATTGAATTTTATGGGACAGATACAGTTCAGCCCCAGCATTTT.

The chain couples TRBV5-1 to TRBJ2-1, with D maybe TRBD2 (6 bases). The CDR3 spans 14 residues. The germline V gene encodes CDR1 SGHRS and CDR2 YFSETQ. V dropped 4 bases and J dropped 5 bases, with 13 bases sitting between them. The CDR3 reads CASSPGGANNEQFF. Here the CDR3 DNA reads TGCGCCAGCAGCCCCGGCGGGGCCAACAATGAGCAGTTCTTC.

This chain joins TRBV10-2 and TRBJ1-1; 7 nucleotides match TRBD1. The J segment lost 5 bases and the V segment lost 7 bases, leaving 10 bases of the junction unmatched. The germline V gene has CDR1 WSHSY and CDR2 SAAADI. This CDR3 has 14 residues. In DNA, the CDR3 is TGCGCCAGCACTATCACAGGGGAAGGTACTGAAGCTTTCTTT. Translation: CASTITGEGTEAFF.

This chain connects TRBV7-3 to TRBJ2-1; TRBD1 is a possible D gene (6 bases). Deletions cut 4 bases from V and 2 bases from J, with 15 bases between. CDR3 length equals 16 residues. Germline values: CDR1 SGHTA, CDR2 FQGTGA. CDR3 DNA sequence: TGTGCCAGCAGCTCCCTGGACAGCCAAACCTACAATGAGCAGTTCTTC. It specifies CASSSLDSQTYNEQFF.

V gene TRBV7-2 combines with J gene TRBJ2-7; D perhaps matches TRBD1 (6 bases). The CDR3 covers 13 residues. Per germline, CDR1 SGHTA and CDR2 FQGNSA. Trimming shortened V by 3 bases and J by 2 bases, and 8 bases separated the two germline ends. The CDR3 here is CASSFGTTYEQYF. The CDR3 DNA reads TGTGCCAGCAGCTTCGGGACAACCTACGAGCAGTACTTC.

In this sample, this clone turned up a few times. J is TRBJ2-1 and V is TRBV7-3; 7 nucleotides agree with TRBD2. V gave up 5 bases and J gave up 9 bases; unmatched junction bases: 7. Germline V lookup: CDR1 SGHTA, CDR2 FQGTGA. This CDR3 is built from 13 residues. The CDR3 DNA sequence: TGTGCCAGCAGCCGGGACTATACTAGTGAGCAGTTCTTC. As protein: CASSRDYTSEQFF. The full variable domain, with the rest looked up from reference TRBV7-3 and TRBJ2-1, is GAGVSQTPSNKVTEKGKYVELRCDPISGHTALYWYRQSLGQGPEFLIYFQGTGAADDSGLPNDRFFAVRPEGSVSTLKIQRTERGDSAVYLCASSRDYTSEQFFGPGTRLTVL.

The chain joins TRBV6-6 to TRBJ1-6; possibly TRBD1 for D (5 bases). Trimming took off 2 bases at V and 7 bases at J, with 9 bases between the two ends. The CDR3 totals 14 residues. CDR1 is MNHNY and CDR2 is SVGAGI in the germline V gene (reference sequence). The DNA of the CDR3 is TGTGCCAGCAGTTACCCGCCAGGGAATTCACCCCTCCACTTT. Its protein product is CASSYPPGNSPLHF.

V gene TRBV6-6 combines with J gene TRBJ1-1, with TRBD1 identical over 7 bases. The ends lost 8 bases at V and 5 bases at J; junction bases unmatched: 11. Per the germline V gene, CDR1 is MNHNY and CDR2 is SVGAGI (reference sequence). The length of the CDR3 is 14 residues. DNA for the CDR3: TGTGCCAGCCAGGGGACGCAGGGGGAAACTGAAGCTTTCTTT. Its translation is CASQGTQGETEAFF.

The chain combines TRBV5-6 with TRBJ2-1; TRBD2 matches at 7 bases. This CDR3 comprises 19 residues. The V gene end was trimmed by 1 base and the J gene end by 4 bases; junction bases not matched to a gene: 17. Germline V gives CDR1 SGHDT, CDR2 YYEEEE. This CDR3 is CASSLWGGWGQGSYNEQFF. The CDR3, as DNA: TGTGCCAGCAGCTTGTGGGGAGGGTGGGGCCAGGGTTCGTACAATGAGCAGTTCTTC.

This CDR3 is CASSPRLGDSPNYGYTF. The CDR3 nucleotides are TGTGCCAGCAGCCCTCGTCTGGGGGACAGTCCCAACTATGGCTACACCTTC. The V and J genes are TRBV7-8 and TRBJ1-2, with 7 nucleotides matching TRBD1. Germline trimming cut 5 bases from V and 2 bases from J; bases unmatched to any gene: 14. Germline V lookup: CDR1 SGHVS, CDR2 FQNEAQ. CDR3 length: 17 amino acids.

This rearrangement joins TRBV28 to TRBJ1-4; D is possibly TRBD1 (5 bases). Germline CDR1 MDHEN, CDR2 SYDVKM. This CDR3 is 13 amino acids long. The V and J ends lost 10 bases and 5 bases respectively, with 14 bases between them. The CDR3 nucleotides read TGTGCCACCCAGCCGGAGGGGAATGAAAAACTGTTTTTT. Amino acid sequence: CATQPEGNEKLFF.

The J gene is TRBJ2-1, the V gene TRBV3-1 (or the pseudogene TRBV3-2); D call uncertain. Trimming took off 0 bases at V and 0 bases at J, with 9 bases between the two ends. The germline CDR1 and CDR2 sequences are LGHDT and YNNKEL (reference sequence). This CDR3 contains 16 residues. The CDR3 spells CASSQDTASSYNEQFF. The CDR3 DNA is TGTGCCAGCAGCCAAGATACGGCTAGCTCCTACAATGAGCAGTTCTTC.

V is TRBV9 and J is TRBJ1-2; no clear D. V was shortened by 0 bases and J by 2 bases, with 20 bases between the two germline ends. The CDR3 is made up of 18 amino acids. Germline CDR1 reads SGDLS; CDR2 reads YYNGEE. In DNA, the CDR3 is TGTGCCAGCAGCGTAGATCCTACCCCCCAAGGGAGCAACTATGGCTACACCTTC. Protein product: CASSVDPTPQGSNYGYTF.

The gene calls are TRBV6-5 and TRBJ1-1; 7 bases map to TRBD1. The CDR3 sequence is 12 residues long. Germline assignment: CDR1 MNHEY and CDR2 SVGAGI. Unmatched junction bases numbered 5, after V lost 5 bases and J lost 8 bases. The CDR3 loop is CASSPQGKEAFF. CDR3 bases: TGTGCCAGCAGTCCACAGGGGAAAGAAGCTTTCTTT.

The chain couples TRBV5-1 to TRBJ2-7, with D possibly matching TRBD2 (6 bases). The CDR3 is 15 amino acids. Per the germline V gene, CDR1 is SGHRS and CDR2 is YFSETQ. Between the trimmed V and J ends, which lost 3 bases and 2 bases, there was a span of 15 bases. CDR3 in DNA: TGCGCCAGCAGCTACCTAGGAGGGGAAGCCTACGAGCAGTACTTC. It encodes CASSYLGGEAYEQYF.

The rearrangement uses TRBV4-2 and TRBJ1-2; D unclear. Trimming left V 0 bases short and J 3 bases short, with 8 bases between. This CDR3 is 14 amino acids long. Germline CDR1 and CDR2: LGHNA and YNFKEQ. In DNA form, the CDR3 reads TGTGCCAGCAGCCAAGATGAGAGGGACTATGGCTACACCTTC. Its translation is CASSQDERDYGYTF.

The V call is TRBV14, the J call TRBJ1-2; no firm D call. Trimming left V 9 bases short and J 2 bases short, with 13 bases between. Germline values: CDR1 SGHDN, CDR2 FVKESK. The CDR3 totals 13 residues. CDR3 amino acids: CASAGYKNYGYTF. The CDR3 nucleotides read TGTGCCAGTGCGGGGTACAAAAACTATGGCTACACCTTC.

This clone has a handful of counts. The chain employs TRBV11-1 and TRBJ1-1; no firm D call. Looked up from germline, CDR1 is SGHAT and CDR2 is FQDESV (reference sequence). V was trimmed by 5 bases and J by 2 bases, leaving 15 bases between them. The CDR3 loop spans 15 amino acids. As DNA, the CDR3 is TGTGCCAGCAGCATCCGGGAGACTCCCAACACTGAAGCTTTCTTT. The encoded protein is CASSIRETPNTEAFF. The entire variable domain, with the rest obtained from reference TRBV11-1 and TRBJ1-1, is as follows: EAEVAQSPRYKITEKSQAVAFWCDPISGHATLYWYRQILGQGPELLVQFQDESVVDDSQLPKDRFSAERLKGVDSTLKIQPAELGDSAMYLCASSIRETPNTEAFFGQGTRLTVV.

This chain links TRBV28 with TRBJ1-5; TRBD1 aligns across 8 bases. The CDR3 totals 14 residues. In germline, CDR1 is MDHEN, CDR2 SYDVKM. The J segment lost 3 bases and the V segment lost 8 bases, leaving 6 bases of the junction unmatched. The CDR3: CASSQGASNQPQHF. CDR3 bases: TGTGCCAGCTCCCAGGGGGCCTCCAATCAGCCCCAGCATTTT.

This clone was seen only a few times. The V call is TRBV4-3, the J call TRBJ1-3; D is perhaps TRBD1 (6 bases). Trimming took 0 bases from V and 7 from J, leaving 13 bases between them. Germline CDR1 and CDR2: LGHNA and YSLEER. CDR3 length: 15 amino acids. This chain's CDR3 is CASSQDRTVVNTIYF. CDR3 bases: TGCGCCAGCAGCCAAGACAGGACAGTCGTTAACACCATATATTTT.

This rearrangement joins TRBV25-1 to TRBJ1-1; maybe TRBD1 (6 bases). Deletions cut 3 bases from V and 10 bases from J, with 24 bases between. This CDR3 is built from 16 residues. Germline V gives CDR1 MGHDK, CDR2 SYGVNS. In DNA, the CDR3 is TGTGCCAGCAGTGACGATAAACGGGACACATCCCGGGGAGCTTTCTTT. This translates into CASSDDKRDTSRGAFF. Filled out from reference TRBV25-1 and TRBJ1-1, the complete variable domain reads EADIYQTPRYLVIGTGKKITLECSQTMGHDKMYWYQQDPGMELHLIHYSYGVNSTEKGDLSSESTVSRIRTEHFPLTLESARPSHTSQYLCASSDDKRDTSRGAFFGQGTRLTVV.

The CDR3, as DNA: TGCGCCAGCAGCGCCGGGACACCAGACTATGGCTACACCTTC. It is translated as CASSAGTPDYGYTF. This sequence joins TRBV5-1 and TRBJ1-2, with D perhaps matching TRBD1 (6 bases). Trimming left V 4 bases short and J 3 bases short, with 13 bases between. There are 14 residues in the CDR3. From germline, CDR1 is SGHRS and CDR2 YFSETQ.

The V call is TRBV9, the J call TRBJ2-7, with a possible D match to TRBD2 (7 bases). The CDR3 consists of 14 residues. The V end was cut by 3 bases, the J end by 7 bases, with 17 bases between. Germline V gives CDR1 SGDLS, CDR2 YYNGEE. This CDR3 is CASSDGTTDREQYF. The DNA of the CDR3 is TGTGCCAGCAGCGATGGGACTACCGACAGGGAGCAGTACTTC.

The V and J genes are TRBV9 and TRBJ1-1; TRBD1 matches at 12 bases. V shed 4 bases and J 0 bases; nucleotides not matched to a gene: 19. The CDR3 has 21 amino acids. Germline V gene lookup returns CDR1 SGDLS and CDR2 YYNGEE. The CDR3 spells CASSLTRDRGRSMGMNTEAFF. In DNA form, the CDR3 reads TGTGCCAGCAGCTTAACCCGGGACAGGGGGCGGTCGATGGGGATGAACACTGAAGCTTTCTTT.

The rearrangement links TRBV6-5 to TRBJ2-1, with a tentative D call TRBD2 (5 bases). The germline V gene encodes CDR1 MNHEY and CDR2 SVGAGI. V was trimmed by 0 bases and J by 8 bases, leaving 11 bases between them. CDR3 length equals 14 residues. CDR3 in amino acids: CASSYSAGYDEQFF. In DNA form, the CDR3 reads TGTGCCAGCAGTTACTCGGCGGGTTACGATGAGCAGTTCTTC.

This clone has only one observation. The chain combines TRBV6-5 with TRBJ1-1; the match to TRBD1 covers 8 bases. CDR1 MNHEY and CDR2 SVGAGI come from the germline V gene. The CDR3 spans 16 residues. J was trimmed by 0 bases and V by 2 bases; bases with no gene match: 5. The CDR3 here is CASSYNDRGMNTEAFF. The CDR3 nucleotides read TGTGCCAGCAGTTACAACGACAGGGGAATGAACACTGAAGCTTTCTTT.